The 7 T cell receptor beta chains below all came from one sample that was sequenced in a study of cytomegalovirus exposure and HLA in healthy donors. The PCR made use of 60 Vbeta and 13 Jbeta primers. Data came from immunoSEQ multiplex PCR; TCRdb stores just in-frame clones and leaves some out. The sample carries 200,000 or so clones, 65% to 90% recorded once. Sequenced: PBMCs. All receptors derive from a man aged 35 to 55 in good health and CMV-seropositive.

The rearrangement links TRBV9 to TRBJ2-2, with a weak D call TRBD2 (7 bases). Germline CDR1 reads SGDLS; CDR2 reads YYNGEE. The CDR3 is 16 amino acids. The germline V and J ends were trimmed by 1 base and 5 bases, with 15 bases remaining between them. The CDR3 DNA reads TGTGCCAGCAGCGTACGCGGGGGCACGAGGACCGGGGAGCTGTTTTTT. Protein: CASSVRGGTRTGELFF.

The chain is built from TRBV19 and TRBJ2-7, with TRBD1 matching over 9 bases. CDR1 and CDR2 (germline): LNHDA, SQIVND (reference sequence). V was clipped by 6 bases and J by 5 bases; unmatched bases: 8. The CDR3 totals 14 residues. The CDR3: CASSTPGQGHEQYF. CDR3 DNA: TGTGCCAGTAGCACGCCGGGACAGGGCCACGAGCAGTACTTC.

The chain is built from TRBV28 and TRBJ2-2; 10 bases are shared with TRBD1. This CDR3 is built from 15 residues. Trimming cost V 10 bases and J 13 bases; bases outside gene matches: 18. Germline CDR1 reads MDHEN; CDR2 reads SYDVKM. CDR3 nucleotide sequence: TGTGCCACCAGGGGTGGACAGGGGGAGAGGGTTGGGCTGTTTTTT. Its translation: CATRGGQGERVGLFF.

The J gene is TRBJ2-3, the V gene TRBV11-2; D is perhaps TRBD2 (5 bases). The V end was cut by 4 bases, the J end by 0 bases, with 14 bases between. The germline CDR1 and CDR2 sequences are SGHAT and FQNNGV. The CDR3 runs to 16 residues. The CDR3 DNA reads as TGTGCCAGCAGCTCGACTATCGGGCTTAGCACAGATACGCAGTATTTT. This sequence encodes CASSSTIGLSTDTQYF. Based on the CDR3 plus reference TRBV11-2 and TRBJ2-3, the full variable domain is EAGVAQSPRYKIIEKRQSVAFWCNPISGHATLYWYQQILGQGPKLLIQFQNNGVVDDSQLPKDRFSAERLKGVDSTLKIQPAKLEDSAVYLCASSSTIGLSTDTQYFGPGTRLTVL.

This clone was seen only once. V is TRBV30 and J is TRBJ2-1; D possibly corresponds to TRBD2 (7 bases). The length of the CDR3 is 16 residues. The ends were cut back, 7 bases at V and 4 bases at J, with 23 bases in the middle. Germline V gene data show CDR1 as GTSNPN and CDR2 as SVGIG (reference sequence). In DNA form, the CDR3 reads TGTGCCTATGCAAATGGGAGGGGGGCAAAATACAATGAGCAGTTCTTC. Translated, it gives CAYANGRGAKYNEQFF.

CDR3 sequence reads: CASSSTTRGEAFF. The CDR3 bases are TGTGCCAGCAGTTCTACAACAAGGGGTGAAGCTTTCTTT. The V and J genes are TRBV28 and TRBJ1-1; weak D call: TRBD1 (5 bases). In germline, CDR1 is MDHEN, CDR2 SYDVKM. The ends were cut back, 4 bases at V and 7 bases at J, with 13 bases in the middle. The CDR3 consists of 13 residues.

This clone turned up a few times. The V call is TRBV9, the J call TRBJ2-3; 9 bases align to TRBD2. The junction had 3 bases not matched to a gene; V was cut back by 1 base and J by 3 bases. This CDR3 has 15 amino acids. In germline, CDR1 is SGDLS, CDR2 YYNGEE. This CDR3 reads CASSVKGLATDTQYF. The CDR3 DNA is TGTGCCAGCAGCGTAAAGGGACTAGCAACAGATACGCAGTATTTT.